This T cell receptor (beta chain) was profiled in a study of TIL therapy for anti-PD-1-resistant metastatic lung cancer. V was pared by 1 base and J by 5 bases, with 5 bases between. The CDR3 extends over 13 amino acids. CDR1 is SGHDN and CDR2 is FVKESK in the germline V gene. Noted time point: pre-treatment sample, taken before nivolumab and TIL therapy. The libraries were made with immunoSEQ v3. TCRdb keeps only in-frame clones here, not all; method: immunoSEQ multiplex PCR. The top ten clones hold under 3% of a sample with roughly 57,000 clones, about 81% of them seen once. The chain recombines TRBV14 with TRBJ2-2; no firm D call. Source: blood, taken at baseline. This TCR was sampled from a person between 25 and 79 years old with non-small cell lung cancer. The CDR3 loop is CASSQAWTGELFF. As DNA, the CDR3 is TGTGCCAGCAGCCAAGCTTGGACCGGGGAGCTGTTTTTT. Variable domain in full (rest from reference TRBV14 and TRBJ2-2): EAGVTQFPSHSVIEKGQTVTLRCDPISGHDNLYWYRRVMGKEIKFLLHFVKESKQDESGMPNNRFLAERTGGTYSTLKVQPAELEDSGVYFCASSQAWTGELFFGEGSRLTVL.